Listed below are T cell receptor beta chains from one sample, sequenced in a study of blood T cell repertoires in COVID-19. Produced via immunoSEQ multiplex PCR; TCRdb's table is partial and in-frame only. The profile shows 45,000 or so clones, about 83% of them singletons. The sample taken for sequencing was peripheral blood. Every receptor here comes from a woman between 55 and 75 years old with acute or convalescent COVID-19. The conserved cysteine and the conserved F or W are not part of the CDR3 here. Fields, in order: CDR3 protein, V gene, J gene.

ASSIRQGGNSPLH	TRBV2	TRBJ1-6
ASSPNPASSTDTQY	TRBV4-2	TRBJ2-3
ASTLFGSNQPQH	TRBV6-5	TRBJ1-5
ASSSQHERLF	TRBV7-9	TRBJ2-2
ASSQTSGSTDTQY	TRBV27	TRBJ2-3
ASSPRTGEDNSPLH	TRBV18	TRBJ1-6
SVRRGANYGYT	TRBV29-1	TRBJ1-2
ASSLLGGSRPGNEQF	TRBV11-2	TRBJ2-1
ASSYDSRSGNTIY	TRBV5-1	TRBJ1-3
ATSDYDRGYGYT	TRBV24-1	TRBJ1-2
ASSPARHNYGYT	TRBV11-2	TRBJ1-2
ASSFTLDIGGEQY	TRBV7-8	TRBJ2-7
ASAKQGASAALYEQY	TRBV6-4	TRBJ2-7
ASSEAQGPYGYT	TRBV6-1	TRBJ1-2
ASSRGTSGVEQF	TRBV9	TRBJ2-1
ASSLLAGGIPAGELF	TRBV27	TRBJ2-2
ASSLSGAYHMNTEAF	TRBV18	TRBJ1-1
ASSSTGSTEAF	TRBV25-1	TRBJ1-1
ASSSKRGPRETQY	TRBV6-4	TRBJ2-5
ATRDRGSEKLF	TRBV27	TRBJ1-4
ASSQWDSRSTDTQY	TRBV23-1	TRBJ2-3
ASQKSAGSTDTQY	TRBV27	TRBJ2-3
ASSEEAASSGNTIY	TRBV6-1	TRBJ1-3
ASSPRGAWSNQPQH	TRBV18	TRBJ1-5
ASSPSFARKETQY	TRBV6-5	TRBJ2-5
ASSSGPGTGEVPLH	TRBV6-6	TRBJ1-6
ATARRVSYEQY	TRBV15	TRBJ2-7
ASSLTGNYNSPLH	TRBV18	TRBJ1-6
ASGLDSSGNTIY	TRBV7-8	TRBJ1-3
ASSLDNRGEAF	TRBV7-2	TRBJ1-1
ASSYGVNTEAF	TRBV18	TRBJ1-1
SVQSSGQGAF	TRBV29-1	TRBJ1-1
ASTRSLDLRRGNTIY	TRBV19	TRBJ1-3
ASSLGQAGTEAF	TRBV5-1	TRBJ1-1
ASSLGAHGDTEAF	TRBV7-9	TRBJ1-1
ASSFLIGTGGHTGELF	TRBV27	TRBJ2-2
ASRLNNPRTSGDQETQY	TRBV12-2	TRBJ2-5
ASSLRTGVYGYT	TRBV5-6	TRBJ1-2
ASIPRTGGSYGYT	TRBV6-5	TRBJ1-2
ASSSPTRTYEQY	TRBV28	TRBJ2-7
ASSPPNPGTEAF	TRBV18	TRBJ1-1
ASSFRPDSNTEAF	TRBV5-5	TRBJ1-1
ASSLTSGDETQY	TRBV5-4	TRBJ2-5
ASSGGRNSPLH	TRBV7-6	TRBJ1-6
ASSVGTVEAYGYT	TRBV9	TRBJ1-2
ASSQPAGVNLHGYT	TRBV4-1	TRBJ1-2